One and the same sample provided the 20 T cell receptor beta chains below, sequenced in a study of T-cell reconstitution after alpha-beta-depleted transplantation in children. The TCRbeta library incorporated unique molecular identifiers. From the PCR reads, TCRdb called clonotypes with MiXCR, one entry per CDR3 protein. The profile shows over 200,000 distinct CDR3 sequences, about 15% of them singletons. The source material was PBMCs, mostly from graft donor cells, sampled 360 days after TCRalphabeta/CD19-depleted stem cell transplant. These receptors were obtained from a male patient aged 2 to 10 who had a stem cell transplant for acute lymphoblastic leukemia, so the T cells may come from the graft donor.

This clonotype came up a few times. The chain combines TRBV10-3 with TRBJ2-5; maybe TRBD1 (6 bases). Germline V gene lookup returns CDR1 ENHRY and CDR2 SYGVKD. The CDR3 has 13 residues. The V end was cut by 8 bases, the J end by 5 bases, with 15 bases between. The CDR3 here is CAIRKQGGETQYF. The DNA of the CDR3 is TGTGCCATCCGAAAACAGGGCGGGGAGACCCAGTACTTC.

In its sample, this clonotype was seen a few times. The chain uses TRBV5-1 and TRBJ1-1; 8 bases match TRBD1. Germline values: CDR1 SGHRS, CDR2 YFSETQ. V trimming: 4 bases; J trimming: 0 bases; junction bases outside the gene matches: 11. This CDR3 contains 17 residues. The CDR3 region has the DNA TGCGCCAGCAGCGGCCTCGGACAGGGCAAGTTGAACACTGAAGCTTTCTTT. Protein sequence: CASSGLGQGKLNTEAFF.

This clonotype was counted a few times. The chain uses TRBV30 and TRBJ2-5; D might be TRBD2 (6 bases). CDR3 length: 13 residues. Germline values: CDR1 GTSNPN, CDR2 SVGIG (reference sequence). V was trimmed by 1 base and J by 4 bases, leaving 10 bases between them. The CDR3 loop reads CAWSGRAGETQYF. The CDR3 DNA follows: TGTGCCTGGAGTGGGAGGGCTGGAGAGACCCAGTACTTC.

The rearrangement joins TRBV5-1 to TRBJ2-7, with D maybe TRBD2 (5 bases). This CDR3 spans 16 amino acids. Trimming took off 4 bases at V and 6 bases at J, with 23 bases between the two ends. Germline V gives CDR1 SGHRS, CDR2 YFSETQ. The CDR3 DNA follows: TGCGCCAGCAGCCAACTTGGGTCCGGGCCCCGGGGCGAGCAGTACTTC. It yields the protein CASSQLGSGPRGEQYF.

This clonotype has a handful of counts. The chain employs TRBV11-2 and TRBJ2-3, with D unclear. This CDR3 region has 15 residues. The V gene lost 5 bases and the J gene lost 0 bases, with 12 bases spanning the gap. Looked up from germline, CDR1 is SGHAT and CDR2 is FQNNGV. The CDR3 here is CASSPRHPSTDTQYF. The CDR3 region has the DNA TGTGCCAGCAGCCCTCGACACCCTAGCACAGATACGCAGTATTTT.

The rearrangement uses TRBV18 and TRBJ2-2; 8 nucleotides align to TRBD1. The ends lost 2 bases at V and 1 base at J; junction bases unmatched: 3. The germline V gene has CDR1 KGHSH and CDR2 LQKENI. CDR3 length: 16 residues. The CDR3 loop reads CASSPIGQGNTGELFF. The CDR3 DNA reads as TGTGCCAGCTCACCAATCGGACAGGGGAACACCGGGGAGCTGTTTTTT.

In its sample, this clonotype was seen many times. The rearrangement uses TRBV28 and TRBJ2-3, with 8 bases that match TRBD2. The CDR3 loop spans 14 amino acids. With 4 bases clipped from V and 9 bases from J, the junction kept 9 bases outside the gene matches. Germline values: CDR1 MDHEN, CDR2 SYDVKM. CDR3 sequence (DNA): TGTGCCAGCAGTTCGGCCGGCGGGAGGAACACGCAGTATTTT. Translating gives CASSSAGGRNTQYF. The complete variable domain, with remaining parts taken from reference TRBV28 and TRBJ2-3, reads DVKVTQSSRYLVKRTGEKVFLECVQDMDHENMFWYRQDPGLGLRLIYFSYDVKMKEKGDIPEGYSVSREKKERFSLILESASTNQTSMYLCASSSAGGRNTQYFGPGTRLTVL.

This clonotype was counted only a few times. The CDR3 nucleotides read TGTGCCAGCAGTTTGCAAGGAGGGCCCCAAGAGACCCAGTACTTC. Protein product: CASSLQGGPQETQYF. This chain links TRBV12-3 or TRBV12-4 with TRBJ2-5, with D possibly matching TRBD2 (6 bases). The CDR3 length is 15 residues. Between the trimmed V and J ends, which lost 3 bases and 1 base, there was a span of 12 bases.

The V call is TRBV7-8, the J call TRBJ2-7; 8 bases align to TRBD2. The length of the CDR3 is 16 residues. The germline V gene encodes CDR1 SGHVS and CDR2 FQNEAQ. V lost 2 bases, J lost 2 bases, and 8 bases stayed unmatched. CDR3 DNA: TGTGCCAGCAGCTTACTTGATTCGGGGGGGCCCTACGAGCAGTACTTC. This encodes CASSLLDSGGPYEQYF.

This clonotype came up a few times. This chain connects TRBV2 to TRBJ2-4, with TRBD2 as a possible D gene (5 bases). CDR3 size: 14 residues. CDR1 is SNHLY and CDR2 is FYNNEI in the germline V gene. V was shortened by 9 bases and J by 0 bases, with 12 bases between the two germline ends. The CDR3 DNA reads TGTGCCAGTGGCGAGGCGGGAGCCAAAAACATTCAGTACTTC. Its protein is CASGEAGAKNIQYF. Together with reference TRBV2 and TRBJ2-4, the CDR3 gives the full variable domain: EPEVTQTPSHQVTQMGQEVILRCVPISNHLYFYWYRQILGQKVEFLVSFYNNEISEKSEIFDDQFSVERPDGSNFTLKIRSTKLEDSAMYFCASGEAGAKNIQYFGAGTRLSVL.

The chain links TRBV5-1 to TRBJ1-3; TRBD1 is a possible D gene (6 bases). V was trimmed by 4 bases and J by 2 bases, leaving 13 bases between them. The CDR3 is made up of 15 amino acids. Looked up from germline, CDR1 is SGHRS and CDR2 is YFSETQ. CDR3 DNA sequence: TGCGCCAGCAGCGCAACAGGGAGAGCTGGAAACACCATATATTTT. This translates into CASSATGRAGNTIYF.

V gene TRBV20-1 combines with J gene TRBJ1-1; D gene ambiguous. The CDR3 spans 14 residues. Trimming took 0 bases from V and 1 from J, leaving 9 bases between them. Germline loops: CDR1 DFQATT, CDR2 SNEGSKA (reference sequence). DNA of the CDR3: TGCAGTGCTAGAGAGCGGGGTCCGAACACTGAAGCTTTCTTT. Translating gives CSARERGPNTEAFF.

This clonotype was picked up a small number of times. V and J are TRBV3-1 and TRBJ2-1; the match to TRBD2 covers 10 bases. The CDR3 consists of 14 residues. Germline-derived CDR1 and CDR2 are LGHDT and YNNKEL (reference sequence). V was pared by 2 bases and J by 5 bases, with 0 bases of the junction left unmatched. The CDR3 loop is CASSQLAGDNEQFF. The CDR3, as DNA: TGTGCCAGCAGCCAACTAGCGGGGGACAATGAGCAGTTCTTC.

At least ten counts were recorded for this clonotype. J is TRBJ2-2 and V is TRBV5-5; D might be TRBD1 or TRBD2, each matching 5 bases. The CDR3 consists of 16 residues. Germline loops: CDR1 SGHKS, CDR2 YYEKEE (reference sequence). V was trimmed by 1 base and J by 2 bases, leaving 12 bases between them. The CDR3 is CASSLRDLPNTGELFF. The CDR3 nucleotides read TGTGCCAGCAGCTTGCGGGACCTACCTAACACCGGGGAGCTGTTTTTT.

This clonotype appeared a few times. This chain joins TRBV7-9 and TRBJ2-2, with 8 bases identical to TRBD1. The CDR3 consists of 14 residues. Germline CDR1 is SEHNR and CDR2 is FQNEAQ (reference sequence). V was pared by 5 bases and J by 6 bases, with 5 bases of the junction left unmatched. CDR3 amino acids: CASSMTGVPGELFF. Written as DNA, the CDR3 is TGTGCCAGCAGCATGACAGGGGTCCCCGGGGAGCTGTTTTTT.

The rearrangement uses TRBV12-3 or TRBV12-4 and TRBJ2-2; weak D call: TRBD2 (5 bases). V lost 4 bases and J lost 0, with 12 bases in between. CDR3 length equals 16 residues. The CDR3 loop is CASSSPGSANTGELFF. The CDR3 nucleotides are TGTGCCAGCAGTTCCCCGGGTAGCGCGAACACCGGGGAGCTGTTTTTT.

CDR3 DNA sequence: TGCGCCAGCAGCCAAGAGGGACTAGCGAAAGGGGACATTCAGTACTTC. Protein: CASSQEGLAKGDIQYF. The chain carries TRBV4-3 and TRBJ2-4; 10 bases match TRBD2. This CDR3 has 16 residues. CDR1 LGHNA and CDR2 YSLEER come from the germline V gene. The V and J ends lost 0 bases and 8 bases, in that order; junction bases with no gene match: 7.

This clonotype has only a few counts. The J gene is TRBJ1-2, the V gene TRBV6-5, with D possibly being TRBD1 (5 bases). The CDR3 has 14 residues. Trimming took 2 bases from V and 6 from J, leaving 13 bases between them. From germline, CDR1 is MNHEY and CDR2 SVGAGI. The CDR3 region has the DNA TGTGCCAGCAGTTACACCAGGGAAAGGGATGGCTACACCTTC. Residues: CASSYTRERDGYTF.

The chain uses TRBV6-6 and TRBJ2-3; 12 bases align to TRBD2. V dropped 4 bases and J dropped 5; count of bases not matched to a gene: 13. CDR1 and CDR2 from the germline V gene are MNHNY and SVGAGI (reference sequence). The length of the CDR3 is 18 residues. CDR3 residues: CASSSTPRLAGVIDTQYF. CDR3 DNA: TGTGCCAGCAGTTCGACTCCCCGACTAGCGGGAGTGATAGATACGCAGTATTTT.

This clonotype has just a few counts. The CDR3 DNA sequence: TGTGCCAGCAGTTATCGGGGGACTAGCGGGGGGGAGTACGAGCAGTACTTC. The encoded protein is CASSYRGTSGGEYEQYF. The chain links TRBV27 to TRBJ2-7; 16 bases are a match to TRBD2. CDR3 length: 17 residues. The V gene end was trimmed by 4 bases and the J gene end by 4 bases; junction bases not matched to a gene: 7. CDR1 and CDR2 from the germline V gene are MNHEY and SMNVEV (reference sequence).